This T cell receptor beta chain appears in the sequencing data of a study of blood T cell repertoires in COVID-19. Looking at the study overall: COVID-19 samples collected from the United States, Italy and Spain covered acute and convalescent phases. From T cells, B-cell-depleted T cells, or PBMCs came the material, which was cDNA or gDNA.

In the original processing: Amplified reference gene primers provided the basis for estimating nucleated cell counts. Sequencing used immunoSEQ multiplex PCR; TCRdb keeps in-frame clones, though not all of them. D and trimming were read from the DNA, whereas the V and J calls and clone size are those reported in that table. The top ten hold 3.5% to 5% of the sample, which has roughly 140,000 clones, 82% seen once. This clone has just a few counts. Germline V CDR1 and CDR2: MDHEN, SYDVKM. The CDR3 has 15 amino acids. Unmatched junction bases numbered 7, after V lost 5 bases and J lost 4 bases. This chain uses TRBV28 with TRBJ2-7; 11 positions match TRBD2. The sequence was collected from a woman aged 80 or over with acute or convalescent COVID-19. Material: peripheral blood. Here the CDR3 DNA reads TGTGCCAGCAGTATCCCAACTAGCGGGAGTTACGAGCAGTACTTC. It is translated as CASSIPTSGSYEQYF.